This is a list of T cell receptor beta chains from one sample in a study of T cells after yellow fever vaccination. One entry per CDR3 protein results from TCRdb running MiXCR on the 5' RACE reads. This sample carries hundreds of thousands of distinct CDR3 sequences, around 8.1% of them seen once, and the ten largest clones take approximately 15%. Sequenced here: PBMCs, sampled around 45 days after the first yellow fever vaccination. Receptor source: a man aged 18 to 30 who received the YFV17D yellow fever vaccine. Both conserved end residues are part of each CDR3. Fields, in order: J gene, V gene, CDR3 protein.

>TRBJ2-1|TRBV19
CASRSALGAFVHNEQFF
>TRBJ2-5|TRBV11-2
CASSLGPLAGFETQYF
>TRBJ1-1|TRBV25-1
CASSEWAVGGVEAFF
>TRBJ2-2|TRBV20-1
CSARVAANTGELFF
>TRBJ2-1|TRBV27
CASSLDLFRGQHEQFF
>TRBJ1-2|TRBV7-2
CASSPTPYGYTF
>TRBJ2-3|TRBV6-4
CASSSTRSRNTQYF
>TRBJ2-5|TRBV5-4
CASSLGALTGFGETQYF
>TRBJ1-4|TRBV12-3/TRBV12-4
CASSPGYSNEKLFF
>TRBJ2-1|TRBV7-2
CASSSRVSGQGANEQFF
>TRBJ2-2|TRBV7-3
CASNDKAGELFF
>TRBJ2-3|TRBV5-1
CASSRSGTGVTDTQYF
>TRBJ1-6|TRBV27
CASSFSGLSYNSPLHF
>TRBJ2-7|TRBV20-1
CSAREGEAYEQYF
>TRBJ1-3|TRBV7-9
CASRYNRDTSSGNTIYF
>TRBJ2-5|TRBV20-1
CSGQSWQVAALQETQYF
>TRBJ2-1|TRBV5-1
CASSLTLSGGNNEQFF
>TRBJ2-3|TRBV5-1
CASSGGPGPDTQYF
>TRBJ2-3|TRBV28
CASSLGGDKSDTQYF
>TRBJ1-2|TRBV10-3
CAISERPGTEYGYTF
>TRBJ2-3|TRBV4-1
CASSQVPSQSDTQYF
>TRBJ1-5|TRBV12-3/TRBV12-4
CASSLYGGEPQHF